Listed here are 29 T cell receptor beta chains from one sample, sequenced in a study of CD8+CD57+ T cells in acquired aplastic anemia. Researchers used genomic DNA as the template to profile TCR beta VDJ and CDR3. Each CDR3 protein gets one entry after TCRdb re-called the reads with MiXCR. This sample yields approximately 160,000 distinct CDR3 sequences, of which around 45% are seen a single time; 1.1% belongs to the top ten. The sequenced material came from sorted CD4+, CD8+, or CD8+CD57+ T cells (not recorded which) from PBMCs. Receptors were obtained from a human donor in good health.

This clonotype was recorded many times. The V and J genes are TRBV12-3 or TRBV12-4 and TRBJ1-2, with D possibly TRBD1 on 6 matching bases. V lost 7 bases, J lost 4 bases, and 16 bases lay in between. CDR3 length: 14 amino acids. For the CDR3, the DNA is TGTGCCAGCACTGTTGGGGGCGAATTCTATGGCTACACCTTC. Its protein product is CASTVGGEFYGYTF.

This clonotype was recorded many times. The rearrangement joins TRBV2 to TRBJ1-1; D is possibly TRBD1 (6 bases). This CDR3 has 15 amino acids. V gave up 7 bases and J gave up 3 bases, with 18 bases separating them. CDR1 SNHLY and CDR2 FYNNEI come from the germline V gene. CDR3 sequence (DNA): TGTGCCAGCATGGACAGCCCCCTGCCCTACACTGAAGCTTTCTTT. It codes for CASMDSPLPYTEAFF. The variable domain in full, completed from reference TRBV2 and TRBJ1-1, reads EPEVTQTPSHQVTQMGQEVILRCVPISNHLYFYWYRQILGQKVEFLVSFYNNEISEKSEIFDDQFSVERPDGSNFTLKIRSTKLEDSAMYFCASMDSPLPYTEAFFGQGTRLTVV.

This clonotype was picked up many times. This rearrangement joins TRBV7-9 to TRBJ1-2; the D is unclear. CDR3 length: 13 amino acids. Trimming took 2 bases from V and 3 from J, leaving 7 bases between them. Per the germline V gene, CDR1 is SEHNR and CDR2 is FQNEAQ (reference sequence). The CDR3 here is CASSLIADYGYTF. In DNA form, the CDR3 reads TGTGCCAGCAGCTTAATTGCCGACTATGGCTACACCTTC. The entire variable domain, with the rest obtained from reference TRBV7-9 and TRBJ1-2, is as follows: DTGVSQNPRHKITKRGQNVTFRCDPISEHNRLYWYRQTLGQGPEFLTYFQNEAQLEKSRLLSDRFSAERPKGSFSTLEIQRTEQGDSAMYLCASSLIADYGYTFGSGTRLTVV.

This chain connects TRBV24-1 to TRBJ2-2, with 8 nucleotides matching TRBD2. Germline V CDR1 and CDR2: KGHDR, SFDVKD. With V trimmed by 4 bases and J by 6 bases, 6 bases remained unmatched. The CDR3 sequence is 15 residues long. CDR3 in DNA: TGTGCCACCAGTGACGGACTAGCAGTTCCCGGGGAGCTGTTTTTT. This sequence encodes CATSDGLAVPGELFF.

This chain connects TRBV29-1 to TRBJ1-2; 10 bases map to TRBD1. This CDR3 spans 15 amino acids. Germline values: CDR1 SQVTM, CDR2 ANQGSEA. V shed 1 base and J 2 bases; nucleotides not matched to a gene: 4. The CDR3 protein is CSVEGDRGRNYGYTF. The CDR3 DNA follows: TGCAGCGTTGAAGGCGACAGGGGGCGAAACTATGGCTACACCTTC.

This clonotype was counted a few times. The chain is built from TRBV10-3 and TRBJ2-7; 15 nucleotides line up with TRBD2. The ends lost 6 bases at V and 7 bases at J; junction bases unmatched: 10. Looked up from germline, CDR1 is ENHRY and CDR2 is SYGVKD. This CDR3 contains 16 residues. The CDR3 protein is CAISQGLAGGSREQYF. CDR3 DNA sequence: TGTGCCATCAGCCAAGGACTAGCGGGGGGGTCTAGGGAGCAGTACTTC.

In its sample, this clonotype was seen a few times. The V and J genes are TRBV12-3 or TRBV12-4 and TRBJ1-2, with 8 bases identical to TRBD1. V shed 5 bases, J shed 4 bases, and the junction held 6 bases outside the gene matches. The CDR3 loop spans 14 amino acids. This CDR3 is CASSPRTGSYGYTF. The CDR3 region has the DNA TGTGCCAGCAGTCCCCGGACAGGGAGCTATGGCTACACCTTC.

Concerning this clonotype: The conserved final phenylalanine or tryptophan is absent from the CDR3, which likely points to a read error. No DNA is shown, since the ends of the CDR3 on it are uncertain; the CDR3 is the one TCRdb lists. V is TRBV6-1 and J is TRBJ1-5; the listed D gene, TRBD1, was not tested against the DNA. Germline V lookup: CDR1 MNHNS, CDR2 SASEGT. The CDR3 length equals 8 residues, ends included. This chain's CDR3 is CASSRIAG.

This clonotype has at least ten counts. This chain uses TRBV29-1 with TRBJ2-7, with D possibly called TRBD1 or TRBD2 (5 bases each). This CDR3 is 14 amino acids long. V lost 7 bases and J 2 bases, leaving 18 bases between the germline ends. CDR1 and CDR2 (germline): SQVTM, ANQGSEA. The CDR3 sequence: CSAARGVKAYEQYF. DNA for the CDR3: TGCAGCGCCGCACGAGGGGTTAAGGCCTACGAGCAGTACTTC.

About this clonotype: A junction boundary mismatches the germline segment, possibly from a read error. The chain joins TRBV18 to TRBJ1-2; 8 bases map to TRBD1. The CDR3 is 13 residues long. Germline-derived CDR1 and CDR2 are KGHSH and LQKENI. CDR3 DNA: TGTGCCAGCTCACCCGCAGGGGGCGCGGGCTACGCCTTC. Amino acid sequence: CASSPAGGAGYAF.

This rearrangement joins TRBV5-1 to TRBJ1-6, with a possible D match to TRBD1 (5 bases). V was shortened by 1 base and J by 6 bases, with 17 bases between the two germline ends. The CDR3 contains 17 residues. CDR1 and CDR2 from the germline V gene are SGHRS and YFSETQ. DNA for the CDR3: TGCGCCAGCAGCTTGCGCGGGGACGACGTTGGTAATTCACCCCTCCACTTT. It translates to CASSLRGDDVGNSPLHF.

With respect to this clonotype: The germline gene is not matched at one end of the junction; a read error may be the cause. CDR3 bases: TGTGCCAGCAGCGTAAGCGACAGGGCAGGCGAGCAGTGCTTC. This encodes CASSVSDRAGEQCF. The chain has TRBV7-9 and TRBJ2-7; 7 bases fit TRBD1. Germline V gene sequence: CDR1 SEHNR, CDR2 FQNEAQ (reference sequence). The CDR3 covers 14 residues.

This sequence joins TRBV19 and TRBJ1-3, with D possibly matching TRBD1 (5 bases). CDR3 length: 15 residues. V lost 9 bases and J 0 bases, leaving 15 bases between the germline ends. CDR1 LNHDA and CDR2 SQIVND come from the germline V gene (reference sequence). The CDR3 here is CASRYGGYSGNTIYF. The CDR3 DNA reads as TGTGCCAGCAGGTACGGGGGTTACTCTGGAAACACCATATATTTT.

This clonotype was picked up many times. The rearrangement uses TRBV20-1 and TRBJ1-5; D remains unclear. The V end lost 3 bases, the J end lost 1 base, and 7 bases lay between the germline ends. The germline V gene encodes CDR1 DFQATT and CDR2 SNEGSKA (reference sequence). The CDR3 totals 13 residues. The CDR3 DNA reads TGCAGTGCTAGTGATGAGAGCAATCAGCCCCAGCATTTT. This translates into CSASDESNQPQHF.

At least ten counts were recorded for this clonotype. The V and J genes are TRBV7-3 and TRBJ2-2; 10 bases agree with TRBD1. The CDR3 runs to 17 residues. CDR1 and CDR2 from the germline V gene are SGHTA and FQGTGA. The trim removed 5 bases at V and 4 bases at J, leaving 10 bases unmatched. CDR3 coding DNA: TGTGCCAGCAGCGTGCGACAGGGGGCGCGGAGCACCGGGGAGCTGTTTTTT. Residues: CASSVRQGARSTGELFF.

This chain joins TRBV5-1 and TRBJ1-4; 8 bases line up with TRBD1. The CDR3 runs 14 residues. Germline loops: CDR1 SGHRS, CDR2 YFSETQ. V shed 3 bases and J 5 bases; nucleotides not matched to a gene: 3. The CDR3 spells CASSSGQGNEKLFF. As DNA, the CDR3 is TGCGCCAGCAGCTCTGGACAGGGCAATGAAAAACTGTTTTTT.

This clonotype was counted ten times or more. The rearrangement uses TRBV19 and TRBJ1-1, with D hard to call. Trimming pared 5 bases from V and 1 base from J, leaving 11 bases between. The germline V gene has CDR1 LNHDA and CDR2 SQIVND (reference sequence). This CDR3 has 14 amino acids. The CDR3 reads CASSSGSANTEAFF. CDR3 nucleotides: TGTGCCAGTAGTTCAGGTTCGGCGAACACTGAAGCTTTCTTT.

V is TRBV9 and J is TRBJ2-7; no clear D. From germline, CDR1 is SGDLS and CDR2 YYNGEE. Trimming left V 4 bases short and J 4 bases short, with 12 bases between. The CDR3 extends over 13 amino acids. The CDR3 reads CASSLELGYEQYF. CDR3 coding DNA: TGTGCCAGCAGCTTGGAATTGGGGTACGAGCAGTACTTC. Based on the CDR3 plus reference TRBV9 and TRBJ2-7, the full variable domain is DSGVTQTPKHLITATGQRVTLRCSPRSGDLSVYWYQQSLDQGLQFLIQYYNGEERAKGNILERFSAQQFPDLHSELNLSSLELGDSALYFCASSLELGYEQYFGPGTRLTVT.

About this clonotype: A much bigger clone sits one base away, suggesting this may be a read error. The chain employs TRBV6-1 and TRBJ1-3, with 7 bases that match TRBD1. Germline V gene sequence: CDR1 MNHNS, CDR2 SASEGT. The CDR3 spans 15 residues. The CDR3 DNA reads as TGTGCCAGCAGCCGGGGTGGACAGGCTGGATACACCATATATTTT. As protein: CASSRGGQAGYTIYF.

The CDR3 nucleotides are TGCAGCGGGATAGGACTAGCGGTTTCCAATGAGCAGTTCTTC. It codes for CSGIGLAVSNEQFF. The chain couples TRBV29-1 to TRBJ2-1, with TRBD2 matching over 10 bases. The CDR3 spans 14 residues. V trimming: 7 bases; J trimming: 6 bases; junction bases outside the gene matches: 9. Germline V gene data show CDR1 as SQVTM and CDR2 as ANQGSEA.

A few counts support this clonotype. This sequence joins TRBV15 and TRBJ1-6; TRBD1 aligns across 7 bases. Trimming at V came to 1 base and at J to 3 bases, leaving 3 bases not matched to a gene. Looked up from germline, CDR1 is LNHNV and CDR2 is YYDKDF (reference sequence). CDR3 length equals 16 residues. CDR3 loop: CATSRGTGFYNSPLHF. CDR3 in DNA: TGTGCCACCAGCAGAGGGACAGGTTTCTATAATTCACCCCTCCACTTT. Together with reference TRBV15 and TRBJ1-6, the CDR3 gives the full variable domain: DAMVIQNPRYQVTQFGKPVTLSCSQTLNHNVMYWYQQKSSQAPKLLFHYYDKDFNNEADTPDNFQSRRPNTSFCFLDIRSPGLGDTAMYLCATSRGTGFYNSPLHFGNGTRLTVT.

This chain connects TRBV24-1 to TRBJ1-4; unclear D gene. Trimming cost V 7 bases and J 11 bases, with 16 bases left between them. This CDR3 is 13 amino acids long. Germline lookup yields CDR1 KGHDR and CDR2 SFDVKD. CDR3 in DNA: TGTGCCACCAGCCGGCCTGAGGAGGATAAACTGTTTTTT. This codes for CATSRPEEDKLFF.

This chain connects TRBV20-1 to TRBJ1-1, with D perhaps TRBD1 (6 bases). Trimming cost V 3 bases and J 0 bases, with 11 bases left between them. Germline assignment: CDR1 DFQATT and CDR2 SNEGSKA (reference sequence). The CDR3 runs to 14 residues. CDR3 loop: CSASSPGVNTEAFF. In DNA form, the CDR3 reads TGCAGTGCTAGTTCTCCAGGGGTGAACACTGAAGCTTTCTTT.

The chain couples TRBV5-1 to TRBJ1-2; the D is unclear. The V end was cut by 3 bases, the J end by 6 bases, with 12 bases between. The CDR3 loop spans 13 amino acids. Germline lookup yields CDR1 SGHRS and CDR2 YFSETQ. The CDR3 DNA reads as TGCGCCAGCAGCTCCCAGGATGCTGATGGCTACACCTTC. Translating it yields CASSSQDADGYTF.

The table lists this clonotype with a few counts. For the CDR3, the DNA is TGTGCCTGGACCGCGGGGGTCAATGAAAAACTGTTTTTT. It translates to CAWTAGVNEKLFF. The chain links TRBV30 to TRBJ1-4; TRBD1 might be the D (5 bases). CDR3 size: 13 residues. Germline V lookup: CDR1 GTSNPN, CDR2 SVGIG (reference sequence). V gave up 4 bases and J gave up 5 bases, with 11 bases separating them.

This clonotype was counted at least ten times. This sequence joins TRBV7-9 and TRBJ1-4; D is ambiguous. CDR1 and CDR2 from the germline V gene are SEHNR and FQNEAQ (reference sequence). The CDR3 consists of 14 residues. V shed 3 bases and J shed 7 bases, with 12 bases lying between them. The CDR3 reads CASSFLAGGEKLFF. The CDR3 nucleotides are TGTGCCAGCAGCTTTTTGGCCGGAGGTGAAAAACTGTTTTTT.

The CDR3 here is CSARAAQGSEPQHF. DNA of the CDR3: TGCAGTGCTAGAGCGGCACAGGGCAGTGAGCCCCAGCATTTT. This rearrangement joins TRBV20-1 to TRBJ1-5; possible D gene TRBD1, 6 bases. V lost 1 base to trimming and J lost 8 bases, with 15 bases between them. Germline lookup yields CDR1 DFQATT and CDR2 SNEGSKA (reference sequence). The length of the CDR3 is 14 residues.

The rearrangement joins TRBV10-1 to TRBJ1-2, with 7 bases identical to TRBD1. Germline V gene data show CDR1 as WNHNN and CDR2 as SYGVQD (reference sequence). CDR3 length: 15 residues. V shed 4 bases and J 3 bases; nucleotides not matched to a gene: 8. CDR3 residues: CASSAWTGVDYGYTF. As DNA, the CDR3 is TGCGCCAGCAGTGCATGGACAGGCGTGGACTATGGCTACACCTTC.

This clonotype was counted many times. The chain links TRBV9 to TRBJ2-3, with D perhaps matching TRBD1 or TRBD2 (6 bases each). V lost 4 bases to trimming and J lost 0 bases, with 15 bases between them. CDR1 and CDR2 (germline): SGDLS, YYNGEE. The CDR3 sequence is 16 residues long. CDR3 loop: CASSPRGLFSTDTQYF. The CDR3, as DNA: TGTGCCAGCAGCCCCCGGGGGCTTTTCAGCACAGATACGCAGTATTTT.